This T cell receptor beta chain was documented in a study of T cell repertoires in cytomegalovirus infection. On the study more broadly: Public TCR beta signatures were indicative of both CMV infection and a matching HLA type.

TCRdb reprocessed the reads with MiXCR, giving one entry per CDR3 protein. The table lists around 360,000 distinct CDR3 sequences, about 34% of them singletons. A note on this clonotype: Antigen unknown.

Regarding the study as a whole: CMV carriers with the relevant HLA were identified by cumulative public TCR beta family frequency.

This receptor was identified in a human donor in good health (CMV status not recorded). Some clones in this sample may be carry-over from other donors' samples. Sequencing was performed on cultured PBMCs, taken from culture after CMV antigen stimulation.

The CDR3 nucleotides read TGTGCCAGCAGTTTACGTACGGGAGTCGCAGGAGAGACCCAGTACTTC. Protein product: CASSLRTGVAGETQYF. V and J are TRBV12-3 or TRBV12-4 and TRBJ2-5, with D possibly TRBD2 on 6 matching bases. V was cut by 2 bases and J by 4 bases, with 17 bases left in between. The CDR3 length is 16 residues.